The rows below give T cell receptor beta chains drawn from one sample of a study of blood T cell repertoires in COVID-19. TCRdb's table, derived via immunoSEQ multiplex PCR, lists solely in-frame clones and lacks some. This table holds 240,000 or so clones, 70% to 75% found once. The material sequenced was peripheral blood. The receptors stem from a woman of 80 years or more with acute or convalescent COVID-19. The CDR3 runs from the conserved cysteine through the conserved F or W. Each record gives: CDR3 protein, clone size, V gene, J gene. Some rows mark clone size as missing; the rest say once, few, many or name a class of expanded clone.

cdr3_aa: CASSLTGSGGNQPQHF
clone_size: NA
v_call: TRBV5-4
j_call: TRBJ1-5

cdr3_aa: CASSPPRNTEAFF
clone_size: NA
v_call: TRBV5-1
j_call: TRBJ1-1

cdr3_aa: CASNSQGARTDTQYF
clone_size: NA
v_call: TRBV6-5
j_call: TRBJ2-3

cdr3_aa: CASSRPRVRGRETQYF
clone_size: NA
v_call: TRBV3-1/TRBV3-2
j_call: TRBJ2-5

cdr3_aa: CASRNQVPSGNTIYF
clone_size: NA
v_call: TRBV6-7
j_call: TRBJ1-3

cdr3_aa: CASSPSGISTGELFF
clone_size: NA
v_call: TRBV5-1
j_call: TRBJ2-2

cdr3_aa: CASSLATDRGNEQYF
clone_size: NA
v_call: TRBV5-1
j_call: TRBJ2-7

cdr3_aa: CASSTLQTGNYGYTF
clone_size: NA
v_call: TRBV19
j_call: TRBJ1-2

cdr3_aa: CASSHGSEQFF
clone_size: NA
v_call: TRBV4-1
j_call: TRBJ2-1

cdr3_aa: CASSKGLAGVQFGELFF
clone_size: NA
v_call: TRBV4-1
j_call: TRBJ2-2

cdr3_aa: CASSRQGANTEAFF
clone_size: few
v_call: TRBV3-1/TRBV3-2
j_call: TRBJ1-1

cdr3_aa: CASNSRVAEAFF
clone_size: NA
v_call: TRBV2
j_call: TRBJ1-1

cdr3_aa: CASSPFGREVLNEQFF
clone_size: NA
v_call: TRBV14
j_call: TRBJ2-1

cdr3_aa: CASSYTGGSYNEQFF
clone_size: NA
v_call: TRBV6-6
j_call: TRBJ2-1